This T cell receptor beta chain comes out of a study of human T cells and chemical hapten exposure (dated by TCRdb to about 2021). About the investigation overall: For sensitization, 2% DPC in acetone was applied to an approximately 2 cm by approximately 2 cm area of upper inner arm skin. Most of the patients in the cohort were female, and the cohort covered alopecia areata with under or over 50% scalp involvement, alopecia totalis and alopecia universalis. The study tracked peripheral blood TCR repertoire changes in vivo during primary and secondary sensitization to the hapten diphenylcyclopropenone (DPC) in alopecia patients. Patients additionally received weekly therapeutic DPC doses to the scalp throughout the roughly 23-week study period. Patch testing on the upper back used Finn chambers containing 0.01% DPC, with scoring done after 6 days according to International Contact Dermatitis Research Group standards. Blood samples were taken from patients before sensitization (week 0) and then at 2, 6 and about 24 weeks after DPC sensitization. Libraries were combined into a pool for sequencing, and differences in TCR yield between samples came mainly from small differences in library volumes within the pool. Under 30 alopecia patients gave blood for TCR sequencing at one to four time points (pre-sensitization, 2, 6 and 24 weeks).

This clonotype was counted at least ten times. Its recognized antigen is unknown. Within one base of it there is no much larger clone, and no base qualities were kept. The sample's time point, from its label and the paper: patch test 2, 6 weeks after DPC sensitization. Read against the paper, the sample's treatment or condition label means: therapeutic diphenylcyclopropenone sensitization with weekly scalp DPC. At every patch-test visit, the blood draw took place before the patch test was put on. Eligible patients were aged 18 to 70, diagnosed with alopecia, deemed suitable for DPC therapy, and excluded if pregnant. Total RNA was extracted from unfractionated whole blood that had been collected in Tempus Blood RNA tubes. The receptor library was made with RACE. The data were produced on a NextSeq 500. Library preparation attached unique molecular identifiers to individual cDNA molecules for quantitative, reproducible TCR counting. For every blood RNA sample, sequencing covered both the TCR alpha and TCR beta chains. Concerning the study's data processing: A median of about 87,000 TCRs per sample was observed, with a range of 23,224 to 690,600. V, J and CDR3 annotation of the TCR reads was carried out using the Decombinator software suite. To make PS versus PT1 abundance plots, every sample was subsampled to the same number of TCRs (28,000). TCRs were defined as expanded if absent before sensitization and observed at least eight times at the 2-week time point. TCRdb handled the public reads itself, with Q25 trimming in fastp and clone calling in MiXCR, and kept productive beta chains. Under each unique CDR3 protein, matching rows form one entry showing the most common genes and DNA. TCRdb, not the authors, supplied the V and J calls. Within this sample are just over 350,000 distinct CDR3 sequences, with about 6% of them counted one time only. The biggest ten clones account for roughly 5.4% of the sample.

What the study reported, not specific to this receptor: Compared with pre-sensitization or healthy control sets, expanded TCRs formed significantly more large CDR3 similarity clusters, which is consistent with antigen-driven responses. The number of PT1 expanded TCRs positively correlated with patch test score, significant at thresholds 8, 16 and 32 but not 4. After repeated subsampling, changes were observed in the strength of the expansion versus patch-test correlation and in the threshold at which the correlation became significant. Alopecia, a presumed autoimmune disease, was present in all patients, so the immune response of the patients might differ from that of healthy individuals. DPC sensitization did not change how many TCRs were above 1 in 1000 frequency, and no evidence was found of alterations in global repertoire structure.

The clonotype originates from a woman between 18 and 30 years old with alopecia areata. Some clones in this sample may be carry-over from other donors' samples. The sample consisted of whole blood, taken in connection with sensitization to the hapten diphenylcyclopropenone (DPC).

At the DNA level, the sequence is TGCAGCGTGGGAGACAGGGAAGCTTTCTTT. It translates as CSVGDREAFF. The chain is made from TRBV29-1 and TRBJ1-1; D gene: possibly TRBD1, on 6 matching bases. The CDR3, cysteine through phenylalanine, is 10 amino acids long. The CDR3 DNA has 30 bases and is translated from base 1. From the germline V gene, CDR1 is SQVTM and CDR2 is ANQGSEA. Trimming costs V 6 bases and J 8 bases, and their ends lie 10 bases apart.